This record looks at one TCR beta chain sequence and its context. This sample was taken from a study of shared clonotypes between healthy human individuals. TCRdb's table, derived via immunoSEQ multiplex PCR, lists solely in-frame clones and lacks some. Of more than 400,000 clones in the sample, over 70% were seen once. CDR1 LNHDA and CDR2 SQIVND come from the germline V gene (reference sequence). This CDR3 has 12 amino acids. Deletions cut 6 bases from V and 1 base from J, with 4 bases between. The TCR originated in a woman aged 40-49 years in good health. Some clones in this sample may be carry-over from other donors' samples. Material: PBMCs. The rearrangement uses TRBV19 and TRBJ2-1; D gene uncertain. CDR3 DNA: TGTGCCAGTAGGCGATCCTACAATGAGCAGTTCTTC. Its protein is CASRRSYNEQFF.